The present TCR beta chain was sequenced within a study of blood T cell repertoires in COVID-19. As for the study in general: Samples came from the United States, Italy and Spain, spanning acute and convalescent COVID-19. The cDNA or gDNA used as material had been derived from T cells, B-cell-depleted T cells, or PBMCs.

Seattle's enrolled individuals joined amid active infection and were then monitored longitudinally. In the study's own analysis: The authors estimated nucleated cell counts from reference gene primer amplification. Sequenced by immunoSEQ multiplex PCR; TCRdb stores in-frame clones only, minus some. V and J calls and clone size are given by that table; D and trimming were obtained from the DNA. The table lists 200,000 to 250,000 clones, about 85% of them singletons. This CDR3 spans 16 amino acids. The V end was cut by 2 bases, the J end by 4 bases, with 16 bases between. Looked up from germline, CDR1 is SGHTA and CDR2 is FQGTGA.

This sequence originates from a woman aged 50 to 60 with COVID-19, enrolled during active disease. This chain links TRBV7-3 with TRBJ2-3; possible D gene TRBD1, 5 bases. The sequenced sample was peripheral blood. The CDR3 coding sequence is TGTGCCAGCAGCTTACAGGGTGGGGAAGAAGCAGATACGCAGTATTTT. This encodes CASSLQGGEEADTQYF. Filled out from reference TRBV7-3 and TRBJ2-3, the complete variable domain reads GAGVSQTPSNKVTEKGKYVELRCDPISGHTALYWYRQSLGQGPEFLIYFQGTGAADDSGLPNDRFFAVRPEGSVSTLKIQRTERGDSAVYLCASSLQGGEEADTQYFGPGTRLTVL.